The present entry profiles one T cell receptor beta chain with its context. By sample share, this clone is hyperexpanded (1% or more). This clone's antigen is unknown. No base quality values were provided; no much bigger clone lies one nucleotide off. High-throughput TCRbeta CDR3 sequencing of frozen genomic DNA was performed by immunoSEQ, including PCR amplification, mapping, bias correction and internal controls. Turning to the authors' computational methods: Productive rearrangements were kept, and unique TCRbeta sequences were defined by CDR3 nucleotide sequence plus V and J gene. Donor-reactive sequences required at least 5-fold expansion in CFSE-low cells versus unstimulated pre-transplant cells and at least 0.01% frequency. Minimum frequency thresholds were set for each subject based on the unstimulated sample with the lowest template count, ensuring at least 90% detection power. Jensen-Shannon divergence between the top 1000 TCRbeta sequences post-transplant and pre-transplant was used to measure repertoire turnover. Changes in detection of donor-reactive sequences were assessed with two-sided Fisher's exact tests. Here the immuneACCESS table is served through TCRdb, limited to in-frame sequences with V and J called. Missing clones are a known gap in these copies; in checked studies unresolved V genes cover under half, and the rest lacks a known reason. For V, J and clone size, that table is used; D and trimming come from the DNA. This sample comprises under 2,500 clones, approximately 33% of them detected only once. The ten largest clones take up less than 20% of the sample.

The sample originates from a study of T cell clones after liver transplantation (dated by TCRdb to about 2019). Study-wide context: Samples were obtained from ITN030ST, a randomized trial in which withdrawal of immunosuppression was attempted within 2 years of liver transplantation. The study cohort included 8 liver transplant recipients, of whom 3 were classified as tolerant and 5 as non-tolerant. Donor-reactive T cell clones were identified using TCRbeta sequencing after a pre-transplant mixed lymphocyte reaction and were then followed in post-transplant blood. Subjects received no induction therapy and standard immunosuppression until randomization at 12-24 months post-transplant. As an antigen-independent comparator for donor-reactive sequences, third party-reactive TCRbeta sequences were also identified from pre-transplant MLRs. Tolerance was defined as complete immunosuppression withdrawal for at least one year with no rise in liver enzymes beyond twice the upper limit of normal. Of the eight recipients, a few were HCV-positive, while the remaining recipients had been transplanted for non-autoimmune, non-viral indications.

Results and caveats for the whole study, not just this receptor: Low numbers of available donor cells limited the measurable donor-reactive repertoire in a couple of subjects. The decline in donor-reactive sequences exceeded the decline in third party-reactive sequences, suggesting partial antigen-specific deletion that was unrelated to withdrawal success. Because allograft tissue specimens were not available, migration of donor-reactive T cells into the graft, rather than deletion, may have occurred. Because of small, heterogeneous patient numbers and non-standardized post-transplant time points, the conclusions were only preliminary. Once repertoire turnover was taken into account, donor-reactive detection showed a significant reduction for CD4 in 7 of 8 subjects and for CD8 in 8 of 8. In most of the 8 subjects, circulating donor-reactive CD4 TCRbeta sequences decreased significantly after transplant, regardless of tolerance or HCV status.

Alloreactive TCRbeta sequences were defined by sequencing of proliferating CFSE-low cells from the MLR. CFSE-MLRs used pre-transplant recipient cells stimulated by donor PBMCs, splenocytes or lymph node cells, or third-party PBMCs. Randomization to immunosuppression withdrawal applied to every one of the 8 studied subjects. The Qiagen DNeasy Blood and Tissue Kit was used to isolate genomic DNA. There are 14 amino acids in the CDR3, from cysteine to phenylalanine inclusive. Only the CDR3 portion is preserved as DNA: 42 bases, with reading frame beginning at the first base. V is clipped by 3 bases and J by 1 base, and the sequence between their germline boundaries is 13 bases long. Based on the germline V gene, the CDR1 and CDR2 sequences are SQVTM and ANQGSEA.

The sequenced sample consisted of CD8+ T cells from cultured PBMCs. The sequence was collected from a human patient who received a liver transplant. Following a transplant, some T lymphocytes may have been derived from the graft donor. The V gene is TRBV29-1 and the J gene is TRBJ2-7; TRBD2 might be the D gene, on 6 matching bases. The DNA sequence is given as TGCAGCGTTGAGGGGGACTCCACTTCCTACGAGCAGTACTTC. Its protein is CSVEGDSTSYEQYF.